Detailed here is one TCR beta chain. These data originate in a study of blood T cell repertoires in COVID-19. V was clipped by 0 bases and J by 10 bases, with 19 bases between them. The CDR3 is 16 residues long. The germline V gene has CDR1 MNHEY and CDR2 SVGEGT. Repertoires were generated with immunoSEQ multiplex PCR, while TCRdb's copy carries only in-frame clones and drops some. The table records 110,000 or so clones, 85% to 90% of them present only once. V gene TRBV6-2 or TRBV6-3 combines with J gene TRBJ2-1, with a tentative D call TRBD2 (5 bases). The receptor's source is a man aged 45-65 years with acute or convalescent COVID-19. Sequencing used peripheral blood. The CDR3 sequence is CASSYSSSGNRVEQFF. The DNA of the CDR3 is TGTGCCAGCAGTTACTCGTCCTCCGGGAATCGGGTGGAGCAGTTCTTC.